This T cell receptor (beta chain) is from a study of patients and donors after allogeneic stem cell transplantation. Trimming cost V 3 bases and J 6 bases; bases outside gene matches: 6. CDR1 is DFQATT, CDR2 SNEGSKA, per germline (reference sequence). The CDR3 runs to 14 residues. This clonotype was found a few times. From the RT-PCR reads, TCRdb called clonotypes with MiXCR, one entry per CDR3 protein. The data hold approximately 99,000 distinct CDR3 sequences, with around 33% observed a single time. The genes are TRBV20-1 and TRBJ1-5; 9 bases match TRBD1. Sequencing was done on a sample of blood, either unsorted or a sorted T cell fraction (not recorded which). The source of this sequence is a human donor who was either an allogeneic HSCT recipient or a stem cell or donor lymphocyte infusion donor (not recorded which). It is not recorded whose cells these are; they may come from a transplant donor. The CDR3 nucleotides read TGCAGTGCTAGGGAGGGACAGGGAGGTCAGCCCCAGCATTTT. The encoded protein is CSAREGQGGQPQHF.